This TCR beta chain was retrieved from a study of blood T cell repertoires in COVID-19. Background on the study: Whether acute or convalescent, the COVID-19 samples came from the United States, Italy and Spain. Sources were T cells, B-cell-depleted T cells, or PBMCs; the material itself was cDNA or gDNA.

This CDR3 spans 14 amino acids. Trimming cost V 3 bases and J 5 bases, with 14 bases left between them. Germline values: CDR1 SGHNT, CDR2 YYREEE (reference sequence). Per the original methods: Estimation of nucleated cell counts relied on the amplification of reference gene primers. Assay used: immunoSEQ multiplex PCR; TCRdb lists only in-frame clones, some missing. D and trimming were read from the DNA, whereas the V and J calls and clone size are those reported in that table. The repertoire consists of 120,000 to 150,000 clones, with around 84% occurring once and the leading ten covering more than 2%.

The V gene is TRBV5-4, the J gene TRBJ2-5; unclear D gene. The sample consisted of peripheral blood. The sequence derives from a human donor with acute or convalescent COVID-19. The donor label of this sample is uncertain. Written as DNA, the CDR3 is TGTGCCAGCAGCTCTCTTGGTTTTCGGGAGACCCAGTACTTC. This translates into CASSSLGFRETQYF.